This T cell receptor (beta chain) was observed in a study of cytomegalovirus exposure and HLA in healthy donors. It was with 60 Vbeta and 13 Jbeta primers that the PCR ran. Here immunoSEQ multiplex PCR was the method, and the copy in TCRdb shows in-frame clones only, minus some. Here the sample spans about 130,000 clones, approximately 17% being singletons. There are a few counts of this clone. The germline V gene has CDR1 SNHLY and CDR2 FYNNEI. The CDR3 sequence is 14 residues long. The V gene end was trimmed by 6 bases and the J gene end by 5 bases; junction bases not matched to a gene: 9. Material: PBMCs. The rearrangement links TRBV2 to TRBJ1-1, with 7 positions matching TRBD1. The clonotype comes from a female donor in good health and CMV-seropositive. Here the CDR3 reads CASRQQGDWTEAFF. The CDR3 DNA follows: TGTGCCAGCAGACAGCAGGGGGATTGGACTGAAGCTTTCTTT.